This T cell receptor (beta chain) appears in the sequencing data of a study of persistence of HIV-infected CD4 T cells. For the study at large: CD4+ T cells responding to CMV or HIV-1 Gag were isolated. General study results and limits: Proviral oligoclonality tracked with TCR oligoclonality within the same sorted cells.

This was the immunoSEQ version 4 assay in survey mode. The table came from immunoSEQ multiplex PCR; TCRdb's copy has only in-frame clones and leaves some out. The sample lists 40,000 to 55,000 clones; about 80% were seen once. Comment on this clone: Its antigen remains unidentified.

Germline assignment: CDR1 SGHTA and CDR2 FQGNSA. The V segment lost 5 bases and the J segment 5 bases; nucleotides outside the gene matches: 17. The length of the CDR3 is 18 residues. The stimulus was lysate of CMV-infected fibroblasts, approximately 9.7 ug/mL. Memory cells lacking CD40L and CD69 with high CD45RO were sorted. Donors were HIV-1-infected adults who began suppressive ART during chronic infection. Sequenced material: CD4+ T cells sorted from PBMCs after roughly 17-hour stimulation, taken from a patient who received antiretroviral therapy. The TCR comes from an adult man with HIV who was CMV-seropositive. The genes are TRBV7-2 and TRBJ2-5; 10 bases are shared with TRBD2. The CDR3 DNA follows: TGTGCCAGCAGCCCCCCTCCCCGGACTAGCGGAGCGGGGGAGACCCAGTACTTC. Translation gives CASSPPPRTSGAGETQYF.